One and the same sample provided the 28 T cell receptor beta chains below, sequenced in a study of long-term antiretroviral therapy in people with HIV. Researchers report immunoSEQ v3.0 was run at survey level. Measured with immunoSEQ multiplex PCR; TCRdb has only the in-frame clones, and not every one. The sample records just over 35,000 clones, about 80% being singletons. Specimen: unsorted PBMCs, collected 0.6 years after starting antiretroviral therapy. These receptor sequences come from a man aged 18 to 35 with HIV.

This sequence joins TRBV18 and TRBJ1-5; 10 bases fit TRBD1. The CDR3 length is 16 residues. The trim removed 5 bases at V and 7 bases at J, leaving 11 bases unmatched. Germline assignment: CDR1 KGHSH and CDR2 LQKENI. CDR3 residues: CASSSLGGTGDQPQHF. The CDR3 DNA reads TGTGCCAGCTCATCCCTCGGGGGGACAGGGGACCAGCCCCAGCATTTT. The full variable domain, with the rest looked up from reference TRBV18 and TRBJ1-5, is NAGVMQNPRHLVRRRGQEARLRCSPMKGHSHVYWYRQLPEEGLKFMVYLQKENIIDESGMPKERFSAEFPKEGPSILRIQQVVRGDSAAYFCASSSLGGTGDQPQHFGDGTRLSIL.

This clone occurred once. The chain employs TRBV4-3 and TRBJ1-2, with D perhaps matching TRBD1 (5 bases). The CDR3 sequence is 15 residues long. Germline CDR1 and CDR2: LGHNA and YSLEER. The V and J ends lost 1 base and 2 bases respectively, with 11 bases between them. Here the CDR3 DNA reads TGCGCCAGCAGCCAAGTCACGGGGGGGAACTATGGCTACACCTTC. Translated, it gives CASSQVTGGNYGYTF.

The rearrangement joins TRBV7-6 to TRBJ2-2; the D gene is possibly TRBD1 (6 bases). Looked up from germline, CDR1 is SGHVS and CDR2 is FNYEAQ. The CDR3 has 15 amino acids. With 3 bases removed from V and 5 bases from J, the gap between germline ends came to 13 bases. The CDR3 here is CASSLGSGVTGELFF. The CDR3 bases are TGTGCCAGCAGCTTGGGTTCAGGGGTAACCGGGGAGCTGTTTTTT. Based on the CDR3 plus reference TRBV7-6 and TRBJ2-2, the full variable domain is GAGVSQSPRYKVTKRGQDVALRCDPISGHVSLYWYRQALGQGPEFLTYFNYEAQQDKSGLPNDRFSAERPEGSISTLTIQRTEQRDSAMYRCASSLGSGVTGELFFGEGSRLTVL.

This clone has a single count. This chain links TRBV13 with TRBJ1-4; 7 nucleotides align to TRBD1. V dropped 2 bases and J dropped 7; count of bases not matched to a gene: 4. Germline assignment: CDR1 PRHDT and CDR2 FYEKMQ (reference sequence). CDR3 size: 14 residues. The CDR3 loop is CASSLRDRSEKLFF. In DNA form, the CDR3 reads TGTGCCAGCAGCTTACGGGACAGATCTGAAAAACTGTTTTTT. The whole variable domain, filled in from reference TRBV13 and TRBJ1-4, reads AAGVIQSPRHLIKEKRETATLKCYPIPRHDTVYWYQQGPGQDPQFLISFYEKMQSDKGSIPDRFSAQQFSDYHSELNMSSLELGDSALYFCASSLRDRSEKLFFGSGTQLSVL.

This clone appeared once. The chain is built from TRBV28 and TRBJ2-7; no definite D call. The germline gives CDR1 MDHEN, CDR2 SYDVKM. The CDR3 spans 13 residues. The V gene lost 3 bases and the J gene lost 3 bases, with 9 bases spanning the gap. CDR3 DNA: TGTGCCAGCAGTTTGAGGCAGGACTACGAGCAGTACTTC. This translates into CASSLRQDYEQYF.

The rearrangement uses TRBV7-9 and TRBJ2-2, with 7 bases aligning to TRBD2. The V and J ends lost 10 bases and 5 bases, in that order; junction bases with no gene match: 10. Looked up from germline, CDR1 is SEHNR and CDR2 is FQNEAQ (reference sequence). The CDR3 consists of 14 residues. This CDR3 reads CAMRELGWTGELFF. DNA for the CDR3: TGTGCCATGCGGGAGCTAGGTTGGACCGGGGAGCTGTTTTTT.

V and J are TRBV23-1 and TRBJ2-3, with 7 bases lining up with TRBD2. TRBV23-1 is an ORF for which the function is uncertain. The CDR3 runs 17 residues. Unmatched junction bases numbered 6, after V lost 0 bases and J lost 0 bases. The CDR3 coding sequence is TGCGCCAGCAGTCAATCCGTTACTAGCGAGAGCACAGATACGCAGTATTTT. Translation gives CASSQSVTSESTDTQYF.

The table lists this clone with a few counts. The chain couples TRBV10-3 to TRBJ1-5; D gene ambiguous. The V gene's germline CDR1 is ENHRY and CDR2 SYGVKD. Deletions cut 10 bases from V and 4 bases from J, with 14 bases between. CDR3 length: 13 residues. CDR3 residues: CATSPAFNQPQHF. CDR3 sequence (DNA): TGTGCCACTTCTCCGGCCTTTAATCAGCCCCAGCATTTT.

The J gene is TRBJ1-5, the V gene TRBV5-1; a possible D gene is TRBD1 (6 bases). V lost 2 bases and J 0 bases, leaving 12 bases between the germline ends. This CDR3 is built from 16 residues. Germline assignment: CDR1 SGHRS and CDR2 YFSETQ. The chain's CDR3 is CASSFLPGDSNQPQHF. The CDR3 DNA is TGCGCCAGCAGCTTTCTCCCAGGGGATAGCAATCAGCCCCAGCATTTT.

The genes are TRBV5-1 and TRBJ2-7, with 11 bases aligning to TRBD2. The germline V gene has CDR1 SGHRS and CDR2 YFSETQ. J lost 3 bases, V lost 3 bases, and 8 bases had no gene match. The CDR3 spans 16 residues. CDR3 protein: CASSSIGTSGSYEQYF. CDR3 nucleotide sequence: TGCGCCAGCAGCTCTATTGGGACTAGCGGAAGCTACGAGCAGTACTTC.

V and J are TRBV9 and TRBJ2-7; TRBD1 matches at 9 bases. The V and J ends lost 3 bases and 0 bases, in that order; junction bases with no gene match: 4. The germline CDR1 and CDR2 sequences are SGDLS and YYNGEE. The CDR3 extends over 15 amino acids. The CDR3 DNA follows: TGTGCCAGCAGCGCTAGGACAGGGGCCTCCTACGAGCAGTACTTC. The encoded protein is CASSARTGASYEQYF.

The rearrangement uses TRBV27 and TRBJ1-5, with TRBD1 matching over 8 bases. The length of the CDR3 is 13 residues. V shed 5 bases, J shed 13 bases, and the junction held 10 bases outside the gene matches. Germline-derived CDR1 and CDR2 are MNHEY and SMNVEV (reference sequence). As DNA, the CDR3 is TGTGCCAGCAGTCAGGGGGCGACCCATCCTCAGCATTTT. It specifies CASSQGATHPQHF.

This clone was seen only a few times. The chain joins TRBV6-1 to TRBJ2-2; D uncertain. This CDR3 contains 13 residues. V was trimmed by 6 bases and J by 1 base, leaving 6 bases between them. Germline CDR1 reads MNHNS; CDR2 reads SASEGT. DNA for the CDR3: TGTGCCAGCAGGGCCGTGAACACCGGGGAGCTGTTTTTT. It encodes CASRAVNTGELFF.

This sequence joins TRBV9 and TRBJ2-2; D is possibly TRBD1 (6 bases). The CDR3 extends over 13 amino acids. Germline V gene data show CDR1 as SGDLS and CDR2 as YYNGEE. V lost 3 bases, J lost 7 bases, and 10 bases lay in between. The CDR3 here is CASSATGNGELFF. Here the CDR3 DNA reads TGTGCCAGCAGCGCAACAGGGAACGGGGAGCTGTTTTTT.

The chain joins TRBV7-2 to TRBJ2-1, with D perhaps matching TRBD2 (6 bases). The germline V and J ends were trimmed by 5 bases and 10 bases, with 21 bases remaining between them. The CDR3 is 15 residues long. Germline V lookup: CDR1 SGHTA, CDR2 FQGNSA. The DNA for the CDR3 is TGTGCCAGCAGCCCTATCCTTTACGGGAGTGGGGAGCAGTTCTTC. Translating it yields CASSPILYGSGEQFF.

CDR3 DNA: TGCGCCAGCTTAGAGGCGGGAGGGAAGGATGAGCAGTTCTTC. Translating it yields CASLEAGGKDEQFF. V gene TRBV10-2 combines with J gene TRBJ2-1; TRBD2 matches at 9 bases. Germline CDR1 and CDR2: WSHSY and SAAADI. The CDR3 contains 14 residues. J lost 8 bases, V lost 8 bases, and 10 bases had no gene match.

This clone came up once. The genes are TRBV5-4 and TRBJ2-5, with 9 bases fitting TRBD1. This CDR3 contains 14 residues. CDR1 is SGHNT, CDR2 YYREEE, per germline (reference sequence). V lost 0 bases to trimming and J lost 5 bases; unmatched junction nucleotides: 2. CDR3: CASSLGGQGETQYF. In DNA, the CDR3 is TGTGCCAGCAGCTTGGGGGGACAGGGCGAGACCCAGTACTTC.

The V gene is TRBV11-2, the J gene TRBJ1-2, with unresolved D. The CDR3 has 16 residues. Trimming removed 5 bases at V and 2 bases at J, with 18 bases between. Germline CDR1 is SGHAT and CDR2 is FQNNGV. CDR3 coding DNA: TGTGCCAGCAGCCCGTCGGCTAAACAGCGAAACTATGGCTACACCTTC. Translated, it gives CASSPSAKQRNYGYTF. Together with reference TRBV11-2 and TRBJ1-2, the CDR3 gives the full variable domain: EAGVAQSPRYKIIEKRQSVAFWCNPISGHATLYWYQQILGQGPKLLIQFQNNGVVDDSQLPKDRFSAERLKGVDSTLKIQPAKLEDSAVYLCASSPSAKQRNYGYTFGSGTRLTVV.

This chain links TRBV5-6 with TRBJ2-7, with 15 bases that match TRBD2. From germline, CDR1 is SGHDT and CDR2 YYEEEE. Losses at the gene ends were 6 bases for V and 3 bases for J; bases not matched to a gene: 16. The CDR3 is 19 amino acids. The CDR3 DNA reads TGTGCCAGCAAGGGACGGCCTCCGGGACTAGCGGGAGGAGGCTACGAGCAGTACTTC. Its translation: CASKGRPPGLAGGGYEQYF.

This clone occurred once. Here the CDR3 DNA reads TGTGCCAGCAGCTTCGGACAGGGGGCAGATCAGCCCCAGCATTTT. Protein: CASSFGQGADQPQHF. The chain has TRBV7-8 and TRBJ1-5, with 11 bases aligning to TRBD1. The CDR3 spans 15 residues. Germline trimming cut 3 bases from V and 5 bases from J; bases unmatched to any gene: 3. CDR1 and CDR2 from the germline V gene are SGHVS and FQNEAQ.

This rearrangement joins TRBV7-9 to TRBJ2-7, with TRBD2 identical over 8 bases. CDR3 length equals 14 residues. Germline CDR1 reads SEHNR; CDR2 reads FQNEAQ (reference sequence). Trimming cost V 6 bases and J 3 bases; bases outside gene matches: 7. The chain's CDR3 is CASSREGLDYEQYF. The CDR3 DNA is TGTGCCAGCAGTCGGGAGGGTCTGGACTACGAGCAGTACTTC.

This clone counts as medium-sized. CDR3 in amino acids: CASSSGDRGTGANVLTF. The CDR3, as DNA: TGTGCCAGCAGCTCCGGTGACAGGGGGACTGGGGCCAACGTCCTGACTTTC. The gene calls are TRBV7-8 and TRBJ2-6, with 9 bases aligning to TRBD1. After removal of 4 bases from V and 2 bases from J, the junction contained 6 bases not matched to a gene. Germline CDR1 reads SGHVS; CDR2 reads FQNEAQ. The CDR3 covers 17 residues.

J is TRBJ2-7 and V is TRBV27; unclear D gene. This CDR3 is built from 15 residues. Looked up from germline, CDR1 is MNHEY and CDR2 is SMNVEV (reference sequence). The ends were cut back, 0 bases at V and 2 bases at J, with 11 bases in the middle. Here the CDR3 reads CASSLSASGAYEQYF. CDR3 bases: TGTGCCAGCAGTTTATCCGCTAGTGGAGCCTACGAGCAGTACTTC.

The genes are TRBV7-9 and TRBJ2-7; 7 nucleotides agree with TRBD1. The V and J ends lost 5 bases and 1 base, in that order; junction bases with no gene match: 8. The CDR3 has 15 amino acids. CDR1 and CDR2 from the germline V gene are SEHNR and FQNEAQ (reference sequence). The CDR3 loop is CASSRQGLGSYEQYF. The CDR3 DNA reads TGTGCCAGCAGCAGACAGGGTCTTGGGTCCTACGAGCAGTACTTC.

V gene TRBV30 combines with J gene TRBJ1-5; D ambiguous. CDR1 is GTSNPN, CDR2 SVGIG, per germline (reference sequence). Trimming shortened V by 5 bases and J by 1 base, and 9 bases separated the two germline ends. This CDR3 has 13 amino acids. CDR3 sequence: CAWAPRSNQPQHF. The CDR3 nucleotides are TGTGCCTGGGCACCGAGAAGCAATCAGCCCCAGCATTTT. Using reference TRBV30 and TRBJ1-5 for the parts outside the CDR3, the full variable domain is SQTIHQWPATLVQPVGSPLSLECTVEGTSNPNLYWYRQAAGRGLQLLFYSVGIGQISSEVPQNLSASRPQDRQFILSSKKLLLSDSGFYLCAWAPRSNQPQHFGDGTRLSIL.

The chain links TRBV28 to TRBJ2-7; no firm D call. CDR1 is MDHEN and CDR2 is SYDVKM in the germline V gene. Deletions cut 3 bases from V and 5 bases from J, with 14 bases between. The CDR3 consists of 14 residues. CDR3 in DNA: TGTGCCAGCAGTTTTCGTGGATCCTGGAACGAGCAGTACTTC. Protein: CASSFRGSWNEQYF.

V is TRBV7-2 and J is TRBJ2-7, with TRBD1 matching 8 bases. Per germline, CDR1 SGHTA and CDR2 FQGNSA. V trimming: 2 bases; J trimming: 6 bases; junction bases outside the gene matches: 12. The CDR3 has 16 amino acids. DNA for the CDR3: TGTGCCAGCAGCTTACGATCGCCTGGACAGGGAACCGAGCAGTACTTC. Translated: CASSLRSPGQGTEQYF.

The chain uses TRBV28 and TRBJ2-1; D may be TRBD2 (5 bases). V shed 11 bases and J shed 4 bases, with 24 bases lying between them. The V gene's germline CDR1 is MDHEN and CDR2 SYDVKM. CDR3 length: 16 residues. In DNA form, the CDR3 reads TGTGCCGCGGGCCCTCTGAGTGGGGAAGCGTACAATGAGCAGTTCTTC. Translation gives CAAGPLSGEAYNEQFF.